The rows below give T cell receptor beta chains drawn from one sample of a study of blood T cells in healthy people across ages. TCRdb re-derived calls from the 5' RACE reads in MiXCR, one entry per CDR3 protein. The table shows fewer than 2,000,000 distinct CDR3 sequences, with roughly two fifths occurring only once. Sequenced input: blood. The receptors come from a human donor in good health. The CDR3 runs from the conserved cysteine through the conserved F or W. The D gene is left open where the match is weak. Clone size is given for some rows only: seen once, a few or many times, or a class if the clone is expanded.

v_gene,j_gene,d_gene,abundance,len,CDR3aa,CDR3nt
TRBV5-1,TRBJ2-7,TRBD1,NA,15,CASSGPGQGAYEQYF,TGCGCCAGCAGCGGGCCCGGACAGGGTGCCTACGAGCAGTACTTC
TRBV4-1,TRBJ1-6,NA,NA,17,CASSQVPGLTPNSPLHF,TGCGCCAGCAGCCAAGTACCAGGGCTAACCCCTAATTCACCCCTCCACTTT
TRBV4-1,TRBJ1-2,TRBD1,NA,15,CASSQAWWTGKGCTF,TGCGCCAGCAGCCAAGCATGGTGGACAGGGAAAGGCTGCACCTTC
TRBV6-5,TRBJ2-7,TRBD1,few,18,CASSYSSLGDRGPYEQYF,TGTGCCAGCAGTTACTCTTCCCTTGGGGACAGGGGGCCTTACGAGCAGTACTTC
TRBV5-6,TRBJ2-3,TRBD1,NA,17,CASSRSYRGLRTDTQYF,TGTGCCAGCAGCCGATCCTACAGGGGGCTGAGGACAGATACGCAGTATTTT
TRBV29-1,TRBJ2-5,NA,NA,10,CSAYTETQYF,TGCAGCGCGTACACAGAGACCCAGTACTTC
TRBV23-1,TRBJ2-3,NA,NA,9,CAVTDTQYF,TGCGCCGTTACAGATACGCAGTATTTT
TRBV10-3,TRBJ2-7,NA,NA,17,CAISEPSRGTFSYEQYF,TGTGCCATCAGTGAGCCATCAAGGGGGACCTTCTCCTACGAGCAGTACTTC
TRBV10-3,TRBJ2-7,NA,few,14,CAISESGGGHEQYF,TGTGCCATCAGTGAGTCGGGAGGGGGTCACGAGCAGTACTTC
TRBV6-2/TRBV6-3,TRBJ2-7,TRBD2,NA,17,CASSYSSPSGGAYEQYF,TGTGCCAGCAGTTACTCATCTCCTTCGGGGGGTGCCTACGAGCAGTACTTC
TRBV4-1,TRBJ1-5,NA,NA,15,CASSQGVQVRVPQHF,TGCGCCAGCAGCCAAGGGGTCCAGGTTCGGGTACCCCAGCATTTT
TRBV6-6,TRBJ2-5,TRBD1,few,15,CASSYLQGASVREYF,TGTGCCAGCAGTTACCTACAGGGGGCGAGTGTGCGTGAGTACTTC
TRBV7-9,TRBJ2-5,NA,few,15,CASSLDPGASETQYF,TGTGCCAGCAGCTTAGATCCAGGGGCTAGTGAGACCCAGTACTTC
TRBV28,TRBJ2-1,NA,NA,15,CASPPGRNFYNEQFF,TGTGCCAGCCCACCCGGACGGAATTTTTACAATGAGCAGTTCTTC